Below, 15 T cell receptor beta chains from the same sample are listed, as sequenced in a study of blood T cell repertoires in COVID-19. The protocol was immunoSEQ multiplex PCR, while the TCRdb copy is restricted to in-frame clones and leaves out a portion. The sample carries about 530,000 clones, about 89% recorded once. The sequencing sample was made of peripheral blood. These receptors were collected from a woman aged 45 to 65 with COVID-19, enrolled during active disease.

This chain links TRBV6-5 with TRBJ1-2, with 10 bases identical to TRBD1. Germline-derived CDR1 and CDR2 are MNHEY and SVGAGI. The CDR3 runs 14 residues. Unmatched junction bases numbered 7, after V lost 5 bases and J lost 7 bases. CDR3 in DNA: TGTGCCAGCAGTCAGGGACAGGGGTTCCGTGGCTACACCTTC. Encoded protein: CASSQGQGFRGYTF.

The V and J genes are TRBV30 and TRBJ1-6; 7 bases are shared with TRBD1. The CDR3 spans 15 residues. Unmatched junction bases numbered 7, after V lost 1 base and J lost 7 bases. The germline gives CDR1 GTSNPN, CDR2 SVGIG (reference sequence). The CDR3 spells CAWSALTGVNSPLHF. The CDR3 region has the DNA TGTGCCTGGAGTGCCCTAACAGGGGTCAATTCACCCCTCCACTTT.

This chain uses TRBV25-1 with TRBJ1-3; D remains unclear. Germline CDR1 is MGHDK and CDR2 is SYGVNS. V shed 6 bases and J shed 4 bases, with 22 bases lying between them. CDR3 length equals 17 residues. The CDR3 nucleotides read TGTGCCAGCAGCCCGTACGAGGGAAGCTTAAGGGGAAACACCATATATTTT. The encoded protein is CASSPYEGSLRGNTIYF.

This chain joins TRBV27 and TRBJ2-2, with TRBD1 identical over 9 bases. V shed 3 bases and J 5 bases; nucleotides not matched to a gene: 1. The CDR3 is 14 residues long. Germline V gives CDR1 MNHEY, CDR2 SMNVEV (reference sequence). This chain's CDR3 is CASSFGTGTGELFF. The DNA for the CDR3 is TGTGCCAGCAGTTTCGGGACAGGGACCGGGGAGCTGTTTTTT.

The chain carries TRBV7-9 and TRBJ1-4; a weak D match, TRBD1 (6 bases). CDR3 length: 15 amino acids. Germline V gene sequence: CDR1 SEHNR, CDR2 FQNEAQ (reference sequence). The germline V and J ends were trimmed by 5 bases and 3 bases, with 13 bases remaining between them. Here the CDR3 reads CASSNNQGPNEKLFF. The CDR3, as DNA: TGTGCCAGCAGCAATAACCAGGGGCCTAATGAAAAACTGTTTTTT.

Here the CDR3 reads CASSTSGGAEDTQYF. Written as DNA, the CDR3 is TGTGCCAGCAGTACTAGCGGGGGGGCGGAGGATACGCAGTATTTT. V usage is TRBV6-5 and J usage is TRBJ2-3; 13 bases match TRBD2. Germline lookup yields CDR1 MNHEY and CDR2 SVGAGI. With V trimmed by 5 bases and J by 6 bases, 5 bases remained unmatched. The length of the CDR3 is 15 residues.

The chain joins TRBV5-1 to TRBJ1-5, with TRBD1 as a possible D gene (6 bases). Trimming removed 0 bases from V and 3 bases from J, with 13 bases in between. The CDR3 is made up of 16 amino acids. Germline V gene sequence: CDR1 SGHRS, CDR2 YFSETQ. CDR3 nucleotide sequence: TGCGCCAGCAGCTTGGGACTACAGGGTCTCAATCAGCCCCAGCATTTT. The encoded protein is CASSLGLQGLNQPQHF.

The rearrangement links TRBV7-6 to TRBJ2-3, with TRBD2 matching 7 bases. The V gene end was trimmed by 9 bases and the J gene end by 0 bases; junction bases not matched to a gene: 12. CDR3 size: 16 residues. The germline V gene encodes CDR1 SGHVS and CDR2 FNYEAQ. CDR3 DNA: TGTGCCAGTTCCTGGCTTTTCGGGGGGAGCACAGATACGCAGTATTTT. It is translated as CASSWLFGGSTDTQYF.

The chain has TRBV6-5 and TRBJ1-1; D not certain. Germline V CDR1 and CDR2: MNHEY, SVGAGI. The V end was cut by 5 bases, the J end by 0 bases, with 13 bases between. This CDR3 has 15 amino acids. The CDR3 coding sequence is TGTGCCAGCAGTCCCCAACGGACTGTGAACACTGAAGCTTTCTTT. As protein: CASSPQRTVNTEAFF.

The rearrangement uses TRBV9 and TRBJ1-5; D remains unclear. CDR3 size: 14 residues. CDR1 is SGDLS and CDR2 is YYNGEE in the germline V gene. Trimming left V 0 bases short and J 4 bases short, with 8 bases between. The CDR3, as DNA: TGTGCCAGCAGCGTAGATGCCGGTAATCAGCCCCAGCATTTT. Encoded protein: CASSVDAGNQPQHF.

This clone was observed a handful of times. The rearrangement uses TRBV7-9 and TRBJ1-2, with TRBD1 as a possible D gene (6 bases). Deletions cut 5 bases from V and 14 bases from J, with 18 bases between. From germline, CDR1 is SEHNR and CDR2 FQNEAQ (reference sequence). CDR3 length equals 12 residues. The CDR3 spells CASSPNAGEQTF. The CDR3 nucleotides are TGTGCCAGCAGCCCTAACGCAGGGGAACAAACCTTC.

The chain links TRBV27 to TRBJ1-2; TRBD1 matches 7 bases. Losses at the gene ends were 3 bases for V and 4 bases for J; bases not matched to a gene: 2. The CDR3 covers 13 residues. Germline CDR1 MNHEY, CDR2 SMNVEV (reference sequence). The CDR3 protein is CASSLRGLYGYTF. The CDR3 nucleotides are TGTGCCAGCAGTTTGAGGGGGCTCTATGGCTACACCTTC.

The chain uses TRBV30 and TRBJ1-6; maybe TRBD1 (5 bases). V lost 3 bases and J 8 bases, leaving 11 bases between the germline ends. The germline CDR1 and CDR2 sequences are GTSNPN and SVGIG (reference sequence). CDR3 length equals 13 residues. CDR3 sequence reads: CAWRSGWDSPLHF. The CDR3, as DNA: TGTGCCTGGAGATCAGGGTGGGATTCACCCCTCCACTTT.

The chain carries TRBV14 and TRBJ2-3; perhaps TRBD2 as D (5 bases). Germline V gives CDR1 SGHDN, CDR2 FVKESK. CDR3 size: 14 residues. V was clipped by 1 base and J by 2 bases, with 7 bases between them. The CDR3 DNA reads as TGTGCCAGCAGCCAAGGGAGGCACACAGATACGCAGTATTTT. It specifies CASSQGRHTDTQYF.

The rearrangement links TRBV5-5 to TRBJ2-5; 9 bases are shared with TRBD2. The CDR3 has 16 amino acids. Germline V gives CDR1 SGHKS, CDR2 YYEKEE (reference sequence). Losses at the gene ends were 2 bases for V and 3 bases for J; bases not matched to a gene: 8. The CDR3: CASSFSGSGGKETQYF. CDR3 DNA sequence: TGTGCCAGCAGCTTTTCGGGAAGCGGGGGGAAAGAGACCCAGTACTTC.